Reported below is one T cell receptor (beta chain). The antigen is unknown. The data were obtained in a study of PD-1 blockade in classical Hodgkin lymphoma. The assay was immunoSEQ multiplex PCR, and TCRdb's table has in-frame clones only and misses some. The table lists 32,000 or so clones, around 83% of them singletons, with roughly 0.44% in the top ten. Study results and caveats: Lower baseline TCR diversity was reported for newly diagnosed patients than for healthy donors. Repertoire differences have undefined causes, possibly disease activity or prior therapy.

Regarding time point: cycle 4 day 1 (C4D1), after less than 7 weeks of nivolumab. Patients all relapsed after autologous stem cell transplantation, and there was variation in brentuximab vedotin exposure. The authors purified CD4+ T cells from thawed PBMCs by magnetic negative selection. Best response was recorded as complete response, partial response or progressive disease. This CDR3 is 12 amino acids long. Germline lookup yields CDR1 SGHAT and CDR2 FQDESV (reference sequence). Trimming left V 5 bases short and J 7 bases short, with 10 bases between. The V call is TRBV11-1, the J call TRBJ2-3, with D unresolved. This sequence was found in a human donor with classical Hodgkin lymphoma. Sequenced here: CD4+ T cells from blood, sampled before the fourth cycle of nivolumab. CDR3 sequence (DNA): TGTGCCAGCAGCCCGAACTCGAATACGCAGTATTTT. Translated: CASSPNSNTQYF.